The next 8 T cell receptor beta chains were all read from a single sample in a study of blood T cell dynamics during melanoma immunotherapy (dated by TCRdb to 2020 to 2022). What the time point label conveys for this sample: pre-treatment baseline. The library was obtained by the immunoSEQ multiplex PCR assay. The table comes from immuneACCESS by way of TCRdb, which keeps in-frame sequences with V and J called. Part of the clones is missing from these tables; in studies checked, under half for an unresolved V gene and the rest for unknown reasons. The table for this sample lists about 15,000 clones; 85% to 90% of them were counted only once. The ten largest clonotypes hold roughly 4.4% of the sample. This specimen was blood, taken from a patient treated with checkpoint blockade. Every receptor here comes from a human donor with melanoma.

This chain connects TRBV27 to TRBJ1-1, with D maybe TRBD1 (5 bases). Germline CDR1 reads MNHEY; CDR2 reads SMNVEV (reference sequence). Trimming removed 5 bases at V and 4 bases at J, with 14 bases between. The CDR3 is made up of 14 amino acids. CDR3 amino acids: CASSGRRGGTEAFF. CDR3 sequence (DNA): TGTGCCAGCAGTGGCAGGAGGGGTGGCACTGAAGCTTTCTTT.

The J gene is TRBJ2-3, the V gene TRBV6-1; D may match TRBD1 or TRBD2 (5 bases each). CDR3 length: 15 residues. CDR1 MNHNS and CDR2 SASEGT come from the germline V gene. V was cut by 6 bases and J by 5 bases, with 18 bases left in between. CDR3 sequence: CASRPLSGGVDTQYF. CDR3 coding DNA: TGTGCCAGCAGACCCCTGTCTGGGGGAGTAGATACGCAGTATTTT.

The V and J genes are TRBV7-3 and TRBJ2-7; no clear D. Trimming took off 5 bases at V and 3 bases at J, with 5 bases between the two ends. This CDR3 is built from 11 residues. Looked up from germline, CDR1 is SGHTA and CDR2 is FQGTGA. CDR3 bases: TGTGCCAGCAGCCCCCTCTACGAGCAGTACTTC. It translates to CASSPLYEQYF.

The chain links TRBV13 to TRBJ2-1; 7 nucleotides align to TRBD2. The V gene end was trimmed by 5 bases and the J gene end by 7 bases; junction bases not matched to a gene: 5. CDR1 is PRHDT and CDR2 is FYEKMQ in the germline V gene (reference sequence). The CDR3 spans 13 residues. The CDR3 region is CASSPAGRNEQFF. As DNA, the CDR3 is TGTGCCAGCAGCCCCGCCGGGAGGAATGAGCAGTTCTTC. Drawing the rest from reference TRBV13 and TRBJ2-1, the complete variable domain is AAGVIQSPRHLIKEKRETATLKCYPIPRHDTVYWYQQGPGQDPQFLISFYEKMQSDKGSIPDRFSAQQFSDYHSELNMSSLELGDSALYFCASSPAGRNEQFFGPGTRLTVL.

The chain employs TRBV29-1 and TRBJ2-3; D is undetermined. The CDR3 is 14 amino acids. Germline lookup yields CDR1 SQVTM and CDR2 ANQGSEA. The germline V and J ends were trimmed by 4 bases and 2 bases, with 13 bases remaining between them. The CDR3 DNA sequence: TGCAGCGTTGGAGCGCAGATAACCACAGATACGCAGTATTTT. This encodes CSVGAQITTDTQYF.

The chain has TRBV27 and TRBJ1-3; D is uncertain. V was pared by 8 bases and J by 0 bases, with 8 bases between. The CDR3 runs 13 residues. Germline V CDR1 and CDR2: MNHEY, SMNVEV (reference sequence). The CDR3, as DNA: TGTGCCAGCCGTCTTAACTCTGGAAACACCATATATTTT. Amino acid sequence: CASRLNSGNTIYF.

The rearrangement links TRBV4-1 to TRBJ2-1; 9 bases align to TRBD2. Unmatched junction bases numbered 10, after V lost 3 bases and J lost 4 bases. CDR1 is MGHRA, CDR2 YSYEKL, per germline. The CDR3 totals 17 residues. The CDR3: CASSHGWASGDYNEQFF. The CDR3 DNA is TGCGCCAGCAGCCATGGATGGGCTAGCGGGGATTACAATGAGCAGTTCTTC.

This sequence joins TRBV21-1 and TRBJ2-5; the DNA was not used to check the table's D call, TRBD1. TRBV21-1 is designated a pseudogene. The CDR3 length is 16 residues. The CDR3 DNA sequence: TGTGCCAGCATCACCCCCCCGGACAGGAATGCAGAGACCCAGTACTTC. It translates to CASITPPDRNAETQYF.